This T cell receptor (beta chain) was recovered during a study of T cells after yellow fever vaccination. The CDR3 has 15 amino acids. J was trimmed by 0 bases and V by 0 bases; bases with no gene match: 1. The germline gives CDR1 DFQATT, CDR2 SNEGSKA (reference sequence). TCRdb passed the 5' RACE reads through MiXCR, listing each CDR3 protein once. The table shows hundreds of thousands of distinct CDR3 sequences, with about 12% occurring only once. The TCR originated in a man aged 25-45 years who received the YFV17D yellow fever vaccine. Specimen: PBMCs, collected on the day of the yellow fever booster vaccination. The chain joins TRBV20-1 to TRBJ2-2, with 7 nucleotides matching TRBD2. The DNA for the CDR3 is TGCAGTGCTAGAGAGAGCGGGGCGAACACCGGGGAGCTGTTTTTT. This encodes CSARESGANTGELFF.